This TCR beta chain comes out of a study of early T cells in non-severe SARS-CoV-2 infection. Overall study context: Whole-blood bulk RNA, unsorted, was sequenced, and chains were unpaired.

Findings and limits, study-wide: Matching against VDJdb likely underestimated virus-specific expansions, favoring anti-spike CD8.

Unique molecular identifiers were added to individual cDNA molecules. One entry per CDR3 protein results from TCRdb running MiXCR on the 5' RACE reads. The sample contains about 32,000 distinct CDR3 sequences, approximately 10% of which appear only once. This clonotype appeared a few times. The antigen remains undetermined. Sequencing input: whole blood. The sequence derives from an adult who was a healthcare worker with PCR-confirmed SARS-CoV-2 infection or an uninfected control (not recorded which).

CDR3: CASSPGRASGANVLTF. CDR3 sequence (DNA): TGCGCCAGCAGCCCCGGCAGAGCCTCTGGGGCCAACGTCCTGACTTTC. The V and J genes are TRBV5-1 and TRBJ2-6; unclear D gene. Germline lookup yields CDR1 SGHRS and CDR2 YFSETQ. V lost 4 bases to trimming and J lost 0 bases, with 11 bases between them. The CDR3 spans 16 residues.